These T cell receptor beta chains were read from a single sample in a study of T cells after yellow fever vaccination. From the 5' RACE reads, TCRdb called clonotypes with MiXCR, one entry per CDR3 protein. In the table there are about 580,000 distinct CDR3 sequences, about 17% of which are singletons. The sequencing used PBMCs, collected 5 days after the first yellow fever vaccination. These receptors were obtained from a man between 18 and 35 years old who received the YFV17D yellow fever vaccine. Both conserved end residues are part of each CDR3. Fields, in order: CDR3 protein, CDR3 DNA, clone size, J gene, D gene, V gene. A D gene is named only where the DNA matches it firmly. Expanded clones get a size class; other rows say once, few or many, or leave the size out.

CDR3: CASSRDFLAKNIQYF; DNA: TGTGCCAGCAGTAGGGACTTCCTAGCCAAAAACATTCAGTACTTC; size: few; J: TRBJ2-4; D: .; V: TRBV12-3/TRBV12-4
CDR3: CASSFPPGLSYEQYF; DNA: TGTGCCAGCAGCTTTCCGCCGGGACTCTCATACGAGCAGTACTTC; size: .; J: TRBJ2-7; D: .; V: TRBV11-2
CDR3: CASSLREALLSGELFF; DNA: TGTGCCAGCAGCTTGCGGGAGGCCTTGCTATCCGGGGAGCTGTTTTTT; size: few; J: TRBJ2-2; D: TRBD2; V: TRBV7-2
CDR3: CASSRTLDQPQHF; DNA: TGTGCCAGCAGCCGGACTTTGGATCAGCCCCAGCATTTT; size: few; J: TRBJ1-5; D: .; V: TRBV3-1
CDR3: CASSVDRDRAPYEQYF; DNA: TGCGCCAGCAGCGTGGACCGGGACAGGGCCCCATACGAGCAGTACTTC; size: few; J: TRBJ2-7; D: TRBD1; V: TRBV5-1
CDR3: CASTPTTGGGGELFF; DNA: TGTGCCAGCACCCCTACCACGGGGGGGGGCGGGGAGCTGTTTTTT; size: .; J: TRBJ2-2; D: TRBD2; V: TRBV7-2
CDR3: CASRPPGLAGIEQFF; DNA: TGTGCCAGCAGGCCCCCGGGACTAGCGGGGATTGAGCAGTTCTTC; size: few; J: TRBJ2-1; D: TRBD2; V: TRBV6-1
CDR3: CASSARTSGVYNEQFF; DNA: TGTGCCAGCAGCGCCCGGACTAGCGGGGTCTACAATGAGCAGTTCTTC; size: few; J: TRBJ2-1; D: TRBD2; V: TRBV7-2
CDR3: CASSRRSGSYNEQFF; DNA: TGCGCCAGCAGCCGGAGGTCCGGCTCCTACAATGAGCAGTTCTTC; size: many; J: TRBJ2-1; D: .; V: TRBV4-3
CDR3: CASSSVSDTQYF; DNA: TGTGCCAGCAGCTCTGTCTCAGATACGCAGTATTTT; size: few; J: TRBJ2-3; D: .; V: TRBV7-8
CDR3: CASSFTSHGPKGTQYF; DNA: TGTGCCAGCAGTTTCACGTCACACGGGCCAAAAGGGACCCAGTACTTC; size: few; J: TRBJ2-5; D: .; V: TRBV27
CDR3: CSASLKGLSYNEQFF; DNA: TGCAGTGCTAGTCTAAAGGGCCTTTCCTACAATGAGCAGTTCTTC; size: .; J: TRBJ2-1; D: .; V: TRBV20-1
CDR3: CASRGERGPRVNTDTQYF; DNA: TGTGCCAGCAGGGGGGAGCGGGGGCCCCGGGTAAACACAGATACGCAGTATTTT; size: .; J: TRBJ2-3; D: TRBD2; V: TRBV7-6
CDR3: CASSQEKGTGITEAFF; DNA: TGTGCCAGCAGCCAAGAGAAGGGGACAGGGATCACTGAAGCTTTCTTT; size: few; J: TRBJ1-1; D: TRBD1; V: TRBV4-2
CDR3: CASSSGLAGEYEQYF; DNA: TGTGCCAGCAGTTCAGGACTAGCGGGGGAATACGAGCAGTACTTC; size: many; J: TRBJ2-7; D: TRBD2; V: TRBV12-3/TRBV12-4
CDR3: CASSLSSGGRSDTQYF; DNA: TGCGCCAGCAGCTTGAGTAGCGGGGGACGGTCAGATACGCAGTATTTT; size: few; J: TRBJ2-3; D: TRBD2; V: TRBV5-1
CDR3: CASADRRGADTQYF; DNA: TGTGCCAGCGCGGACAGGCGGGGAGCAGATACGCAGTATTTT; size: .; J: TRBJ2-3; D: .; V: TRBV7-8
CDR3: CASIGGHEQYF; DNA: TGTGCCAGCATCGGAGGCCACGAGCAGTACTTC; size: few; J: TRBJ2-7; D: .; V: TRBV25-1
CDR3: CASRSSRAHGYTF; DNA: TGTGCCAGCAGGTCCTCGAGGGCCCATGGCTACACCTTC; size: .; J: TRBJ1-2; D: .; V: TRBV3-1
CDR3: CASSQRQGHTEAFF; DNA: TGTGCCAGCAGCCAGAGACAGGGACACACTGAAGCTTTCTTT; size: .; J: TRBJ1-1; D: TRBD1; V: TRBV7-3
CDR3: CASSPGPRSTGELFF; DNA: TGCGCCAGCAGCCCCGGGCCCAGGTCCACCGGGGAGCTGTTTTTT; size: few; J: TRBJ2-2; D: .; V: TRBV4-1
CDR3: CASSQEWGRGGTDTQYF; DNA: TGCGCCAGCAGCCAAGAGTGGGGCAGGGGCGGTACAGATACGCAGTATTTT; size: few; J: TRBJ2-3; D: .; V: TRBV4-1
CDR3: CASSLEGGSSGANVLTF; DNA: TGTGCCAGCAGCTTAGAGGGGGGGAGCTCTGGGGCCAACGTCCTGACTTTC; size: few; J: TRBJ2-6; D: TRBD2; V: TRBV11-2
CDR3: CASTWAVYNEQFF; DNA: TGTGCCAGCACGTGGGCAGTTTACAATGAGCAGTTCTTC; size: .; J: TRBJ2-1; D: .; V: TRBV6-6
CDR3: CASSLDDSGYSGNTIYF; DNA: TGCGCCAGCAGCTTGGACGACAGCGGTTACTCTGGAAACACCATATATTTT; size: .; J: TRBJ1-3; D: .; V: TRBV5-1
CDR3: CASSLDWSDTQYF; DNA: TGTGCCAGCAGCCTGGACTGGTCAGATACGCAGTATTTT; size: few; J: TRBJ2-3; D: .; V: TRBV4-2
CDR3: CASTPTGVNTEAFF; DNA: TGTGCCAGCACCCCGACAGGGGTGAACACTGAAGCTTTCTTT; size: .; J: TRBJ1-1; D: TRBD1; V: TRBV6-1
CDR3: CASSQGGSGPPTDTQYF; DNA: TGCGCCAGCAGCCAAGGCGGGTCAGGTCCCCCCACAGATACGCAGTATTTT; size: few; J: TRBJ2-3; D: .; V: TRBV4-3
CDR3: CASSSVYGARGYTF; DNA: TGCGCCAGCAGCTCAGTCTACGGTGCACGTGGCTACACCTTC; size: few; J: TRBJ1-2; D: .; V: TRBV5-1
CDR3: CASSTSTGIYEQYF; DNA: TGCGCCAGCAGCACCTCGACAGGGATTTACGAGCAGTACTTC; size: once; J: TRBJ2-7; D: TRBD1; V: TRBV5-1
CDR3: CASSTRLIGELFF; DNA: TGTGCCAGCAGTACACGACTTATCGGGGAGCTGTTTTTT; size: few; J: TRBJ2-2; D: .; V: TRBV6-5
CDR3: CSAPIAGGTGELFF; DNA: TGCAGTGCCCCGATAGCGGGGGGTACCGGGGAGCTGTTTTTT; size: .; J: TRBJ2-2; D: TRBD2; V: TRBV20-1
CDR3: CASSQADRGQNGELFF; DNA: TGCGCCAGCAGCCAAGCAGACAGGGGGCAGAACGGGGAGCTGTTTTTT; size: few; J: TRBJ2-2; D: TRBD1; V: TRBV4-3
CDR3: CSARTPRQVYYGYTF; DNA: TGCAGTGCTAGGACCCCCAGACAGGTCTACTATGGCTACACCTTC; size: few; J: TRBJ1-2; D: .; V: TRBV20-1
CDR3: CASSPTSGGSEQFF; DNA: TGTGCCAGCTCACCCACTAGCGGGGGGAGTGAGCAGTTCTTC; size: .; J: TRBJ2-1; D: TRBD2; V: TRBV18
CDR3: CASSHGGTGNTEAFF; DNA: TGTGCCAGCAGCCATGGGGGGACAGGGAACACTGAAGCTTTCTTT; size: few; J: TRBJ1-1; D: TRBD1; V: TRBV7-9
CDR3: CASSLESGSGNTIYF; DNA: TGCGCCAGCAGCTTGGAGTCCGGCTCTGGAAACACCATATATTTT; size: few; J: TRBJ1-3; D: .; V: TRBV5-1
CDR3: CASSLDTGGSEQYF; DNA: TGCGCCAGCAGCTTGGATACGGGGGGCAGCGAGCAGTACTTC; size: .; J: TRBJ2-7; D: .; V: TRBV5-1
CDR3: CASSQGSVLGETQYF; DNA: TGCGCCAGCAGCCAGGGTAGCGTCCTTGGAGAGACCCAGTACTTC; size: few; J: TRBJ2-5; D: .; V: TRBV4-1
CDR3: CASSHDRGPQHF; DNA: TGTGCCAGCAGTCATGATCGGGGGCCCCAGCATTTT; size: few; J: TRBJ1-5; D: .; V: TRBV12-3/TRBV12-4
CDR3: CASSQVPQKLFF; DNA: TGTGCCAGCAGCCAGGTTCCTCAAAAACTGTTTTTT; size: few; J: TRBJ1-4; D: .; V: TRBV14
CDR3: CSASLVGTGRSGGYTF; DNA: TGCAGTGCTAGCCTCGTAGGGACAGGGCGATCAGGGGGCTACACCTTC; size: .; J: TRBJ1-2; D: TRBD1; V: TRBV20-1
CDR3: CSASRQGALGYTF; DNA: TGCAGTGCTAGTAGGCAGGGGGCATTAGGCTACACCTTC; size: .; J: TRBJ1-2; D: TRBD1; V: TRBV20-1
CDR3: CASSFSQPGNTEAFF; DNA: TGTGCCAGCAGTTTTTCGCAGCCAGGGAACACTGAAGCTTTCTTT; size: many; J: TRBJ1-1; D: .; V: TRBV12-3/TRBV12-4
CDR3: CASSPTGQINEKLFF; DNA: TGTGCCAGCAGCCCCACGGGACAGATAAATGAAAAACTGTTTTTT; size: .; J: TRBJ1-4; D: TRBD1; V: TRBV9
CDR3: CSAKSGGSTDTQYF; DNA: TGCAGTGCAAAAAGCGGGGGCAGCACAGATACGCAGTATTTT; size: .; J: TRBJ2-3; D: TRBD2; V: TRBV20-1
CDR3: CASSKGQWNTEAFF; DNA: TGTGCCAGCAGCAAGGGACAATGGAACACTGAAGCTTTCTTT; size: many; J: TRBJ1-1; D: .; V: TRBV7-2
CDR3: CASSGGTSGPYEQYF; DNA: TGTGCCAGCAGCGGCGGGACTAGCGGGCCGTACGAGCAGTACTTC; size: .; J: TRBJ2-7; D: TRBD2; V: TRBV7-9
CDR3: CASSSVSGANVLTF; DNA: TGTGCCAGCAGTTCCGTCTCTGGGGCCAACGTCCTGACTTTC; size: .; J: TRBJ2-6; D: .; V: TRBV27
CDR3: CASSRSSGGLSTDTQYF; DNA: TGTGCCAGCAGTCGGTCTAGCGGGGGCTTATCCACAGATACGCAGTATTTT; size: few; J: TRBJ2-3; D: TRBD2; V: TRBV27
CDR3: CASSPRSYQETQYF; DNA: TGTGCCAGCTCACCAAGGTCCTACCAAGAGACCCAGTACTTC; size: .; J: TRBJ2-5; D: .; V: TRBV18